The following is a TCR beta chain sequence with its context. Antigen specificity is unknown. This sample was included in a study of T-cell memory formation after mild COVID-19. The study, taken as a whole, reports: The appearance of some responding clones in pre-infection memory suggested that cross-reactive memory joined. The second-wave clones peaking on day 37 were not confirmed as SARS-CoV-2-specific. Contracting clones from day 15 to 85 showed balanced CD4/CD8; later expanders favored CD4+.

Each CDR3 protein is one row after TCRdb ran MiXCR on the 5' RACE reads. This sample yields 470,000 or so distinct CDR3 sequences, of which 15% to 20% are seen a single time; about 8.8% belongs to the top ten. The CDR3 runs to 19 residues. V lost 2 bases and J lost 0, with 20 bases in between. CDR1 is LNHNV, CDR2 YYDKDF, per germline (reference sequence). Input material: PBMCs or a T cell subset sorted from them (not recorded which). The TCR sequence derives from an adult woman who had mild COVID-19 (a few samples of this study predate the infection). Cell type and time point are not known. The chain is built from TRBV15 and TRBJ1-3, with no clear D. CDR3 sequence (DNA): TGTGCCACCAGCAGACCTCTGGGTGGAGGGTTACTCTCTGGAAACACCATATATTTT. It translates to CATSRPLGGGLLSGNTIYF.